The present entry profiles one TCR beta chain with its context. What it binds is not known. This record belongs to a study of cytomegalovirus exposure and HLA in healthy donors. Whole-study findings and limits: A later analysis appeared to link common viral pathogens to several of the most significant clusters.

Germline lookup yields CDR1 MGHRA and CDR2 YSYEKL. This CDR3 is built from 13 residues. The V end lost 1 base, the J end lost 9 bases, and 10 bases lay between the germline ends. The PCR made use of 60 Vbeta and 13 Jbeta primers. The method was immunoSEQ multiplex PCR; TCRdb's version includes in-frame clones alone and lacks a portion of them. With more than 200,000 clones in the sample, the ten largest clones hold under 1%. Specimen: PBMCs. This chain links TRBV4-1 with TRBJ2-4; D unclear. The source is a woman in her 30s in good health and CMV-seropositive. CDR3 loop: CASSQVSVGIQYF. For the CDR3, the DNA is TGCGCCAGCAGCCAAGTTTCCGTCGGCATTCAGTACTTC.